This TCR beta chain emerged from a study of T cells after yellow fever vaccination. Study information: Any fraction with a low cell number was prepared using SMART-Seq v4 Ultra Low Input. Study-wide findings and caveats: Booster samples showed a return of most primary-vaccination clones (around 95% CD4, approximately 88% CD8). Abundant clonotypes from the bulk population could have been carried over as contaminants into FACS-sorted repertoires.

This clonotype was recorded at least ten times. As yet, its antigen is unknown. TCRdb ran MiXCR on the 5' RACE reads and lists one entry per CDR3 protein. The data contain 300,000 to 350,000 distinct CDR3 sequences, about 4.5% of them singletons. The receptor was derived from a man between 18 and 29 years old who received the YFV17D yellow fever vaccine. The sequences come from PBMCs, collected 15 days after the yellow fever booster vaccination.

The CDR3 loop reads CASSYADGMDTEAFF. DNA for the CDR3: TGTGCCAGCAGTTACGCCGATGGCATGGACACTGAAGCTTTCTTT. The rearrangement links TRBV6-5 to TRBJ1-1; D gene unclear. This CDR3 comprises 15 residues. Per germline, CDR1 MNHEY and CDR2 SVGAGI. V lost 2 bases, J lost 3 bases, and 13 bases lay in between.